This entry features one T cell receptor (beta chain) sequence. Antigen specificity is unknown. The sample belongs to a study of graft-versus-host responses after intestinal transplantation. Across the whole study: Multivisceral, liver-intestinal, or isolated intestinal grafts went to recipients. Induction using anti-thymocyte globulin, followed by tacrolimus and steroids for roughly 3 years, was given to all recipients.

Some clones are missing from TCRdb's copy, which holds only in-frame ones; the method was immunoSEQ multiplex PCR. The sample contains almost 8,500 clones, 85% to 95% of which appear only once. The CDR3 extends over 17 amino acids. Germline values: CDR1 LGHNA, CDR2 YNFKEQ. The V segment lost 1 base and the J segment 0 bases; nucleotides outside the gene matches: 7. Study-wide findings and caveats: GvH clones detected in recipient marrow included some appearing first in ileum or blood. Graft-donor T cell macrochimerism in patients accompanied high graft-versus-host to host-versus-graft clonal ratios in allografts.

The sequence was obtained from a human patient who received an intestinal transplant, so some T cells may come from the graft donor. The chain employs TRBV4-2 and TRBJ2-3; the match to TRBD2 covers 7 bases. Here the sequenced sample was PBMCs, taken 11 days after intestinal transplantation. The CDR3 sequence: CASSQGFGGTSTDTQYF. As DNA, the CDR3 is TGTGCCAGCAGCCAAGGATTCGGGGGGACTAGCACAGATACGCAGTATTTT.